The 10 T cell receptor beta chains in this list originate from one sample, sequenced in a study of cytomegalovirus exposure and HLA in healthy donors. PCR employed 60 Vbeta and 13 Jbeta primers. The data were produced by immunoSEQ multiplex PCR, yet TCRdb's version contains in-frame clones alone and is incomplete. The repertoire has fewer than 200,000 clones, 70% to 90% of them found once; the top ten carry about 0.8%. The sample taken for sequencing was PBMCs. These receptors were collected from a woman in her late teens or twenties in good health and CMV-seronegative.

This clone was recorded once. The V gene is TRBV15, the J gene TRBJ2-5, with a tentative D call TRBD2 (6 bases). Looked up from germline, CDR1 is LNHNV and CDR2 is YYDKDF (reference sequence). This CDR3 spans 13 amino acids. With 1 base removed from V and 5 bases from J, the gap between germline ends came to 8 bases. CDR3 amino acids: CATSRGLVETQYF. The CDR3 DNA reads as TGTGCCACCAGCAGAGGACTAGTTGAGACCCAGTACTTC.

In this sample, this clone turned up once. V usage is TRBV7-9 and J usage is TRBJ2-5, with a weak D call TRBD2 (5 bases). Germline CDR1 is SEHNR and CDR2 is FQNEAQ (reference sequence). The CDR3 is made up of 15 amino acids. Trimming left V 5 bases short and J 3 bases short, with 16 bases between. The CDR3 loop reads CASSNSRLIKETQYF. The CDR3 DNA reads TGTGCCAGCAGCAATTCAAGACTAATCAAAGAGACCCAGTACTTC.

This clone was seen a few times. This chain links TRBV19 with TRBJ2-1; 13 bases fit TRBD2. The CDR3 runs to 18 residues. The ends lost 8 bases at V and 10 bases at J; junction bases unmatched: 20. Germline lookup yields CDR1 LNHDA and CDR2 SQIVND (reference sequence). In DNA, the CDR3 is TGTGCCAGTGGCTCCGGGACTAGCGGGATTGGTTACGGCGGCGAGCAGTTCTTC. Protein sequence: CASGSGTSGIGYGGEQFF. The full variable domain, in which reference TRBV19 and TRBJ2-1 provide the parts outside the CDR3, is DGGITQSPKYLFRKEGQNVTLSCEQNLNHDAMYWYRQDPGQGLRLIYYSQIVNDFQKGDIAEGYSVSREKKESFPLTVTSAQKNPTAFYLCASGSGTSGIGYGGEQFFGPGTRLTVL.

This clone was recorded once. The chain links TRBV2 to TRBJ2-7, with 15 bases matching TRBD2. J lost 7 bases, V lost 2 bases, and 6 bases had no gene match. Looked up from germline, CDR1 is SNHLY and CDR2 is FYNNEI. CDR3 length: 16 amino acids. The CDR3 coding sequence is TGTGCCAGCAGTGAACCTGGACTAGCGGGAGGGGGAGAGCAGTACTTC. It specifies CASSEPGLAGGGEQYF. Based on the CDR3 plus reference TRBV2 and TRBJ2-7, the full variable domain is EPEVTQTPSHQVTQMGQEVILRCVPISNHLYFYWYRQILGQKVEFLVSFYNNEISEKSEIFDDQFSVERPDGSNFTLKIRSTKLEDSAMYFCASSEPGLAGGGEQYFGPGTRLTVT.

The rearrangement joins TRBV7-9 to TRBJ1-4; D not certain. CDR1 is SEHNR, CDR2 FQNEAQ, per germline (reference sequence). The length of the CDR3 is 15 residues. V was pared by 4 bases and J by 3 bases, with 12 bases between. The CDR3 bases are TGTGCCAGCAGCTCCACGGCAGGCCCTAATGAAAAACTGTTTTTT. Amino acids: CASSSTAGPNEKLFF.

CDR3 sequence (DNA): TGTGCCAGCCTAAACAGTTACGAGCAGTACTTC. It encodes CASLNSYEQYF. The chain links TRBV2 to TRBJ2-7; D remains unclear. V gave up 8 bases and J gave up 4 bases, with 9 bases separating them. Germline assignment: CDR1 SNHLY and CDR2 FYNNEI. CDR3 length equals 11 residues.

This chain uses TRBV19 with TRBJ2-1; the match to TRBD2 covers 10 bases. This CDR3 contains 21 residues. Germline CDR1 reads LNHDA; CDR2 reads SQIVND (reference sequence). V lost 6 bases and J lost 0; bases outside the gene matches: 20. The CDR3 loop reads CASSDSRLAGARVSSYNEQFF. The CDR3 region has the DNA TGTGCCAGTAGCGACTCACGACTAGCGGGTGCCCGGGTAAGCTCCTACAATGAGCAGTTCTTC. The full variable domain, rest sourced from reference TRBV19 and TRBJ2-1, is DGGITQSPKYLFRKEGQNVTLSCEQNLNHDAMYWYRQDPGQGLRLIYYSQIVNDFQKGDIAEGYSVSREKKESFPLTVTSAQKNPTAFYLCASSDSRLAGARVSSYNEQFFGPGTRLTVL.

V is TRBV12-5 and J is TRBJ2-7, with 9 bases lining up with TRBD2. This CDR3 spans 14 amino acids. V shed 6 bases, J shed 3 bases, and the junction held 6 bases outside the gene matches. From germline, CDR1 is LGHNT and CDR2 FRNRAP. As DNA, the CDR3 is TGTGCTAGTGGAGGTGCTAGCGGGGACTACGAGCAGTACTTC. Its translation is CASGGASGDYEQYF.

The chain employs TRBV27 and TRBJ1-4; 7 bases are a match to TRBD1. Trimming cost V 3 bases and J 3 bases; bases outside gene matches: 4. Germline V gene data show CDR1 as MNHEY and CDR2 as SMNVEV (reference sequence). The CDR3 is 15 amino acids. CDR3 sequence: CASSLGTASNEKLFF. The CDR3 bases are TGTGCCAGCAGTTTGGGGACAGCTTCTAATGAAAAACTGTTTTTT.

This clone was detected once. CDR3 region: CASSLYGTSDTDTQYF. Here the CDR3 DNA reads TGTGCCAGCAGCTTATACGGGACTAGCGACACAGATACGCAGTATTTT. The gene calls are TRBV7-9 and TRBJ2-3; TRBD2 matches 10 bases. The V gene's germline CDR1 is SEHNR and CDR2 FQNEAQ (reference sequence). Losses at the gene ends were 2 bases for V and 2 bases for J; bases not matched to a gene: 4. The CDR3 runs to 16 residues.